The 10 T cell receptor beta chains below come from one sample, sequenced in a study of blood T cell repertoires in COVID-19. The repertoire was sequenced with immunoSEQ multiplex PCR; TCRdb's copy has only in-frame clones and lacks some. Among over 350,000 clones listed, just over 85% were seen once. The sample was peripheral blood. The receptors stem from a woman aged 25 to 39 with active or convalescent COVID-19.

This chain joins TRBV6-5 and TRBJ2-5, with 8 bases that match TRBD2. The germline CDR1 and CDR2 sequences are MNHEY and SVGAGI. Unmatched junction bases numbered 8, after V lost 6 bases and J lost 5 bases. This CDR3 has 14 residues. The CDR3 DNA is TGTGCCAGCAGCCCGCCTGGCGGGAGGGAGACCCAGTACTTC. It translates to CASSPPGGRETQYF.

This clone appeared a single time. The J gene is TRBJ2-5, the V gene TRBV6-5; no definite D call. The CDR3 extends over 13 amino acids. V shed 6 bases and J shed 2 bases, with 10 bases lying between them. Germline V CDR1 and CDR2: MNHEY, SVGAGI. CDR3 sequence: CASRIAGQETQYF. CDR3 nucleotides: TGTGCCAGCAGAATAGCCGGACAAGAGACCCAGTACTTC.

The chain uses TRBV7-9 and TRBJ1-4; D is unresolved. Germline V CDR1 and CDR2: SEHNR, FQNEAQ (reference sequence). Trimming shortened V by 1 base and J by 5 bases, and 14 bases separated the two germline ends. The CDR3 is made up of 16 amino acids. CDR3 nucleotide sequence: TGTGCCAGCAGCTTAGGTTATCAACAGAAAAATGAAAAACTGTTTTTT. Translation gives CASSLGYQQKNEKLFF.

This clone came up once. The CDR3 loop reads CASSSDQGTGYEQYF. Written as DNA, the CDR3 is TGCGCCAGCAGCTCCGATCAGGGAACGGGCTACGAGCAGTACTTC. V gene TRBV5-1 combines with J gene TRBJ2-7; a possible D gene is TRBD1 (5 bases). CDR1 SGHRS and CDR2 YFSETQ come from the germline V gene. The V end lost 3 bases, the J end lost 3 bases, and 16 bases lay between the germline ends. The CDR3 runs 15 residues.

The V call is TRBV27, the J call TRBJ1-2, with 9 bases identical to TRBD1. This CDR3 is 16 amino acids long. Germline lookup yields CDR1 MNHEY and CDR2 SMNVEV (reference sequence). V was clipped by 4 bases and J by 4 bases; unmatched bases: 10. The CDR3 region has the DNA TGTGCCAGCAGTTCATATCCCGGGACAGGGTTCTATGGCTACACCTTC. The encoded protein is CASSSYPGTGFYGYTF.

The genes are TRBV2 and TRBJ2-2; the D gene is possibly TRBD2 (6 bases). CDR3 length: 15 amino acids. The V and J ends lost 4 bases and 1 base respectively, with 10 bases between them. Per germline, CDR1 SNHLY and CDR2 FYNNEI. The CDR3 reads CASSVLAVNTGELFF. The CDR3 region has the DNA TGTGCCAGCAGTGTTTTAGCGGTGAACACCGGGGAGCTGTTTTTT.

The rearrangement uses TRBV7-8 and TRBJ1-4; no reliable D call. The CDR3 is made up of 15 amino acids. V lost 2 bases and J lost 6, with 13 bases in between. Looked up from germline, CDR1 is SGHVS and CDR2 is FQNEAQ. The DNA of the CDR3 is TGTGCCAGCAGCTTAACCCCGATAGGAGATGAAAAACTGTTTTTT. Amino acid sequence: CASSLTPIGDEKLFF.

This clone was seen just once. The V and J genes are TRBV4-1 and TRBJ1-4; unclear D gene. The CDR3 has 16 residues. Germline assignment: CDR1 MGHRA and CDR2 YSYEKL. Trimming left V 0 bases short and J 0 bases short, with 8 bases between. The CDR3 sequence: CASSQEEISTNEKLFF. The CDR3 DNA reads TGCGCCAGCAGCCAAGAAGAGATTTCAACTAATGAAAAACTGTTTTTT.

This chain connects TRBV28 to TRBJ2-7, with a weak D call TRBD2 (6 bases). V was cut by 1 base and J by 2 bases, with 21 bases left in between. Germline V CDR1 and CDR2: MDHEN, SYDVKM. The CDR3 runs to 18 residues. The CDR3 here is CASSLSNVGSGWAYEQYF. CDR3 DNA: TGTGCCAGCAGTTTATCGAACGTCGGGAGCGGGTGGGCCTACGAGCAGTACTTC.

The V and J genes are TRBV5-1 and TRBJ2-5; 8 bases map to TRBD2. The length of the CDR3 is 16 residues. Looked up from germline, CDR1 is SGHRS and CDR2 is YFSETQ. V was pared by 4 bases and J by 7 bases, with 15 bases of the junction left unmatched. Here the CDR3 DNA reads TGCGCCAGCAGCGGGGATACCCTAGCGGGTGGCGGGACCCAGTACTTC. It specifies CASSGDTLAGGGTQYF.